These 3 T cell receptor beta chains came from one sample sequenced in a study of blood T cell repertoires in COVID-19. Repertoires were generated with immunoSEQ multiplex PCR, while TCRdb's copy carries only in-frame clones and drops some. The table records about 150,000 clones, around 91% of them present only once. Input material: peripheral blood. These receptors all stem from a woman aged 60-75 years with active COVID-19.

CDR3 in amino acids: CASTLRQGQDEQYF. CDR3 bases: TGTGCCAGCACCCTCCGGCAGGGGCAGGACGAGCAGTACTTC. The rearrangement joins TRBV14 to TRBJ2-7, with a weak D call TRBD1 (6 bases). Germline V lookup: CDR1 SGHDN, CDR2 FVKESK. V lost 7 bases, J lost 5 bases, and 18 bases lay in between. CDR3 length: 14 residues. Combining the CDR3 with reference TRBV14 and TRBJ2-7 gives the whole variable domain EAGVTQFPSHSVIEKGQTVTLRCDPISGHDNLYWYRRVMGKEIKFLLHFVKESKQDESGMPNNRFLAERTGGTYSTLKVQPAELEDSGVYFCASTLRQGQDEQYFGPGTRLTVT.

This chain connects TRBV3-1 (or the pseudogene TRBV3-2) to TRBJ2-3; tentatively, D is TRBD2 (6 bases). V was clipped by 0 bases and J by 11 bases, with 12 bases between them. This CDR3 is 13 amino acids long. In germline, CDR1 is LGHDT, CDR2 YNNKEL (reference sequence). CDR3 residues: CASSQDLARGQYF. Written as DNA, the CDR3 is TGTGCCAGCAGCCAAGATCTAGCGCGGGGGCAGTATTTT.

The J gene is TRBJ2-1, the V gene TRBV6-1; the match to TRBD2 covers 12 bases. The CDR3 spans 16 residues. CDR1 and CDR2 from the germline V gene are MNHNS and SASEGT. Trimming removed 3 bases from V and 8 bases from J; junction bases left unmatched: 8. CDR3 nucleotide sequence: TGTGCCAGCAGTGACTTCCTAGCGGGAGGGCCCGATGAGCAGTTCTTC. As protein: CASSDFLAGGPDEQFF.